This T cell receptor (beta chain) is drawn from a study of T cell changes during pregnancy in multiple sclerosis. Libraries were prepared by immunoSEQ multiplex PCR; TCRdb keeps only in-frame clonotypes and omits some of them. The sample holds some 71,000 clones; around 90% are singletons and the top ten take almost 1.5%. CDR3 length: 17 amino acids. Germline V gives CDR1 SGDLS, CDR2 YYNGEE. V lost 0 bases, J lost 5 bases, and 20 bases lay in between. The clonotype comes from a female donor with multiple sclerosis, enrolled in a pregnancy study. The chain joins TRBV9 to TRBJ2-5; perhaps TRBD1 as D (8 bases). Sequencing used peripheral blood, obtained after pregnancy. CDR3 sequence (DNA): TGTGCCAGCAGCGTAGAAACAGGGGGGGTTTTGAGGGAGACCCAGTACTTC. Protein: CASSVETGGVLRETQYF. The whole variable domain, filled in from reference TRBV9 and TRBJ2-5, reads DSGVTQTPKHLITATGQRVTLRCSPRSGDLSVYWYQQSLDQGLQFLIQYYNGEERAKGNILERFSAQQFPDLHSELNLSSLELGDSALYFCASSVETGGVLRETQYFGPGTRLLVL.